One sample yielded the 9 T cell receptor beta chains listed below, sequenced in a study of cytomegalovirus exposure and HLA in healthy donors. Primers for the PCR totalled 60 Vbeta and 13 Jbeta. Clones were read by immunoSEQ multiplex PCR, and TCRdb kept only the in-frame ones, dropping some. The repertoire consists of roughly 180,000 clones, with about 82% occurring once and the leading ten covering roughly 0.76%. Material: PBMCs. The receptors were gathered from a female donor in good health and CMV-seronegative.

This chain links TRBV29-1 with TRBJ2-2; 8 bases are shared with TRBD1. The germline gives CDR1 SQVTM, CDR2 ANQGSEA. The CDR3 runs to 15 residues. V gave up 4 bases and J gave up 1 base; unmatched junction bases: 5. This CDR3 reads CSVGTGTGNTGELFF. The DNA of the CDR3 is TGCAGCGTTGGGACCGGGACAGGGAACACCGGGGAGCTGTTTTTT.

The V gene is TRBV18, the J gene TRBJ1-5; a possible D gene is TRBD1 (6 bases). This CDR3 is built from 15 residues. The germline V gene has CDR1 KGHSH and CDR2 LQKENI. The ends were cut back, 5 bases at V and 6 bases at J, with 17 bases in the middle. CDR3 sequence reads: CASSYRGQGSQPQHF. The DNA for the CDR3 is TGTGCCAGCTCATATAGAGGGCAGGGGAGTCAGCCCCAGCATTTT.

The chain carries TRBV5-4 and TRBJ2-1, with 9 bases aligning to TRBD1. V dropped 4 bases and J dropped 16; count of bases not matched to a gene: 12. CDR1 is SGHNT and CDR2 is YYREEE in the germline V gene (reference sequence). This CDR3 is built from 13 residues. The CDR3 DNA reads TGTGCCAGCAGCCCCCGCCTAGGACAGGGGTTATTCTTC. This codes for CASSPRLGQGLFF.

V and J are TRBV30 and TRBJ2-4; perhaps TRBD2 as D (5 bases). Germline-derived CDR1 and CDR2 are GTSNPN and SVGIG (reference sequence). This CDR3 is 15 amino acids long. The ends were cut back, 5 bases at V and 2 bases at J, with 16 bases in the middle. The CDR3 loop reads CAWVPAGLSKNIQYF. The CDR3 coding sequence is TGTGCCTGGGTCCCCGCGGGCCTATCCAAAAACATTCAGTACTTC.

The CDR3: CASSIGPLRSVVTEAFF. The CDR3 coding sequence is TGTGCCAGCAGCATTGGGCCGCTTAGGTCGGTAGTCACTGAAGCTTTCTTT. V usage is TRBV9 and J usage is TRBJ1-1; D ambiguous. This CDR3 is 17 amino acids long. The germline CDR1 and CDR2 sequences are SGDLS and YYNGEE. V was shortened by 4 bases and J by 4 bases, with 23 bases between the two germline ends.

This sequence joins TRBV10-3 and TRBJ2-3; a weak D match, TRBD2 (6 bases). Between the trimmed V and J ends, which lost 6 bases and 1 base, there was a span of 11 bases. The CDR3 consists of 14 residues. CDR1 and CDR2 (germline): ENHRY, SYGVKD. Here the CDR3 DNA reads TGTGCCATCAGCCTGACTAGTGGCACAGATACGCAGTATTTT. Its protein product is CAISLTSGTDTQYF.

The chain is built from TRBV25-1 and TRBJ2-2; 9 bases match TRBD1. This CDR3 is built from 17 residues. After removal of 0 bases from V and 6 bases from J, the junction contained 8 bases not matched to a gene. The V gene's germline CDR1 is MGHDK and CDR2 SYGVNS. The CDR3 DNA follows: TGTGCCAGCAGTGAATACGCCGGGACAGGGTACGCCGGGGAGCTGTTTTTT. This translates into CASSEYAGTGYAGELFF.

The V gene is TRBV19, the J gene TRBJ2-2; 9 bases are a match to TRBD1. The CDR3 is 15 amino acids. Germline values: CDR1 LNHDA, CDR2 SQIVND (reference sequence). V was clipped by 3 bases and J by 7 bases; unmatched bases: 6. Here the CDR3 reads CASSIPGTGNGELFF. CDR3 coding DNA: TGTGCCAGTAGTATCCCCGGGACAGGGAACGGGGAGCTGTTTTTT.

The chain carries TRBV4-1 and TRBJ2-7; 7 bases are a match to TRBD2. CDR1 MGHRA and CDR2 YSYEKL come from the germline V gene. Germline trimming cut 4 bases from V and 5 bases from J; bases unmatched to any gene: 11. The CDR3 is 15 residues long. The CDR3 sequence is CASSPRGGRTNEQYF. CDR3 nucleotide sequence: TGCGCCAGCAGCCCCCGTGGCGGGAGAACCAACGAGCAGTACTTC.